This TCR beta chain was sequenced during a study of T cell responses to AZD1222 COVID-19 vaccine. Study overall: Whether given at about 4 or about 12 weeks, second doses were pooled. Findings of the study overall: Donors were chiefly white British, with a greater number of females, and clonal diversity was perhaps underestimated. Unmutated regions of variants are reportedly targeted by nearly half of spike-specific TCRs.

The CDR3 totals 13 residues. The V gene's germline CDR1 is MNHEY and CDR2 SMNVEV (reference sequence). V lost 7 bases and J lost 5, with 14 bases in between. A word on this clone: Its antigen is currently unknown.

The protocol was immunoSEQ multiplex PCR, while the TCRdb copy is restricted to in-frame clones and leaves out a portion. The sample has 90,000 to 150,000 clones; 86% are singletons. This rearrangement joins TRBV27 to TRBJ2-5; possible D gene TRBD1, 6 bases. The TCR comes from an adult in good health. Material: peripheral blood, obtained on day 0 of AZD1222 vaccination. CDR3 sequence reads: CASTPTGSETQYF. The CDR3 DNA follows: TGTGCCAGCACCCCGACAGGATCGGAGACCCAGTACTTC.